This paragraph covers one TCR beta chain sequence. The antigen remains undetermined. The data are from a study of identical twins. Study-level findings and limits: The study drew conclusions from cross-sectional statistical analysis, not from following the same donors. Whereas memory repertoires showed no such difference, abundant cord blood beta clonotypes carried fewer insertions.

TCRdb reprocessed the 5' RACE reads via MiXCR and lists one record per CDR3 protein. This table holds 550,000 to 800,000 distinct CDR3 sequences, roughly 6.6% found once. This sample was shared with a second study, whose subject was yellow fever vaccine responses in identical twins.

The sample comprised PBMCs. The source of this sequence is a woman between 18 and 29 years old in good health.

The DNA for the CDR3 is TGTGCCATCAGTACCAACAGGGATGGTCAGCCCCAGCATTTT. It yields the protein CAISTNRDGQPQHF. The rearrangement links TRBV10-3 to TRBJ1-5; possible D gene TRBD1, 6 bases. CDR1 is ENHRY, CDR2 SYGVKD, per germline. CDR3 length: 14 amino acids. V gave up 5 bases and J gave up 6 bases, with 14 bases separating them.